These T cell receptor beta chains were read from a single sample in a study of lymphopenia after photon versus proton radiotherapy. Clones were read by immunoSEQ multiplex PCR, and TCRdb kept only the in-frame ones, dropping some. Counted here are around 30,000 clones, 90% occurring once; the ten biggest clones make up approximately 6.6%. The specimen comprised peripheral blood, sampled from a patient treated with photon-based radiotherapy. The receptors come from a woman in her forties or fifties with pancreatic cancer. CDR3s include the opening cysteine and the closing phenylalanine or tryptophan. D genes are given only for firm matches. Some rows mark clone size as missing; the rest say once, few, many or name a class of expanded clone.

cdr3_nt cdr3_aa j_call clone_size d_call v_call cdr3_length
TGTGCCAGCAGCTTAGCCCCGACAGTGAACACTGAAGCTTTCTTT CASSLAPTVNTEAFF TRBJ1-1 . . TRBV7-2 15
TGTGCCAGCAGCTCCAGACAGGGGGCAGGCTACAATGAGCAGTTCTTC CASSSRQGAGYNEQFF TRBJ2-1 . TRBD1 TRBV7-2 16
TGTGCCAGCAGCTCCCGAGTCTCTGGGGCCAACGTCCTGACTTTC CASSSRVSGANVLTF TRBJ2-6 . . TRBV27 15
TGTGCCAGTAGTGAGAACACTGAAGCTTTCTTT CASSENTEAFF TRBJ1-1 . . TRBV19 11
TGTGCCAGCAGCTTAACCAGGGGTGGAGATGAAAAACTGTTTTTT CASSLTRGGDEKLFF TRBJ1-4 . . TRBV7-9 15
TGTGCCAGCAGTGAACTAGCGGGAGCTACAGATACGCAGTATTTT CASSELAGATDTQYF TRBJ2-3 . TRBD2 TRBV28 15
TGTGCCAGCAGCGCGACTCGGCCCGGCACCATATATTTT CASSATRPGTIYF TRBJ1-3 . . TRBV2 13
TGTGCCAGCTCCTCAGGAATAGCGGGAGAAACTGAGCAGTTCTTC CASSSGIAGETEQFF TRBJ2-1 . TRBD2 TRBV7-3 15
TGTGCCAGCAGTGAACCTGCGAGTGGGACAGCCGGAGATCGGCCCCAGCATTTT CASSEPASGTAGDRPQHF TRBJ1-5 . TRBD1 TRBV6-1 18
TGTGCCAGCCGTGGGGGGAACCTAAACACCGGGGAGCTGTTTTTT CASRGGNLNTGELFF TRBJ2-2 . . TRBV6-5 15
TGTGCCAGCAGTACAGGGCTACTTAGTTCACCCCTCCACTTT CASSTGLLSSPLHF TRBJ1-6 . . TRBV27 14
TGTGCCAGTAGCGATCCTTGGGGGCGGGACTACGAGCAGTACTTC CASSDPWGRDYEQYF TRBJ2-7 . . TRBV19 15
TGTGCCAGCAATCCGGGGCCCACAGATACGCAGTATTTT CASNPGPTDTQYF TRBJ2-3 . . TRBV2 13
TGTGCCAGCAGCTTGGCCAGGGAGACCTACGAGCAGTACTTC CASSLARETYEQYF TRBJ2-7 . . TRBV7-9 14
TGTGCCAGCAGCCCGGGACTAGCGGGAGGGCCGGAACACCGGGGAGCTGTTTTT CASSPGLAGGPEHRGAVF TRBJ2-2 . TRBD2 TRBV9 18
TGCGCCACCTCTAGCGGGAGCCTTACCTACAATGAGCAGTTCTTC CATSSGSLTYNEQFF TRBJ2-1 . TRBD2 TRBV4-1 15
TGTGCCAGCGAGGCAGGGCCCCGTTTCTACGAGCAGTACTTC CASEAGPRFYEQYF TRBJ2-7 . . TRBV28 14
TGCGCCAGCAGCCAAGATCTAGCGGCAACCTACAATGAGCAGTTCTTC CASSQDLAATYNEQFF TRBJ2-1 . TRBD2 TRBV4-3 16
TGTGCCAGCAGCTCCCGGACTAGCGGGAGGGGGATTGAGCAGTTCTTC CASSSRTSGRGIEQFF TRBJ2-1 . TRBD2 TRBV7-2 16
TGTGCCAGCAGCAAAAAAGACAGGGGGAAATCTCTAGCCAAAAACATTCAGTACTTC CASSKKDRGKSLAKNIQYF TRBJ2-4 few . TRBV21-1 19
TGTGCCAGCACCCAAGTCCAGGGCAGGGGAATGGATACGCAGTATTTT CASTQVQGRGMDTQYF TRBJ2-3 . . TRBV25-1 16
TGCGCCAGCAGGACTAGCGGGAGAGAGACCCAGTACTTC CASRTSGRETQYF TRBJ2-5 . TRBD2 TRBV23-1 13
TGTGCCAGCAGCGCCGGACAGGGGAGGGGATACTCCTACGAGCAGTACTTC CASSAGQGRGYSYEQYF TRBJ2-7 . TRBD1 TRBV9 17
TGTGCCAGCAGCGTAGATGGCGGGAGCTCCTACGAGCAGTACTTC CASSVDGGSSYEQYF TRBJ2-7 . TRBD2 TRBV9 15
TGTGCCAGCAGCTTAGCCAGCGGGAGGGAGCTGTTTTTT CASSLASGRELFF TRBJ2-2 . TRBD2 TRBV11-2 13
TGTGCCAGCTCACTTGACGCCGGGACAGTGAATGAAAAACTGTTTTTT CASSLDAGTVNEKLFF TRBJ1-4 . TRBD1 TRBV18 16
TGTGCCAGCAGGGGCATGGGGGTGAGCAATCAGCCCCAGCATTTT CASRGMGVSNQPQHF TRBJ1-5 few . TRBV6-5 15
TGTGCCAGCAGTTGGGGAGGGCCCCACAATGAGCAGTTCTTC CASSWGGPHNEQFF TRBJ2-1 . TRBD2 TRBV27 14
TGTGCCAGCAGCGAGGGGACAGGAGCCTACGAGCAGTACTTC CASSEGTGAYEQYF TRBJ2-7 . TRBD1 TRBV7-3 14